Below are 8 T cell receptor beta chains sequenced from a single sample in a study of blood T cell repertoires in COVID-19. Some clones are missing from TCRdb's copy, which holds only in-frame ones; the method was immunoSEQ multiplex PCR. The table records roughly 500,000 clones, about 88% of them present only once. What was sequenced was PBMCs or T cells enriched from blood (not recorded which). The source is a woman aged 55-69 years who had recovered from COVID-19.

The rearrangement uses TRBV6-5 and TRBJ1-3, with D possibly being TRBD1 (6 bases). Per germline, CDR1 MNHEY and CDR2 SVGAGI. This CDR3 contains 15 residues. V dropped 6 bases and J dropped 4 bases, with 16 bases sitting between them. CDR3 in amino acids: CASSGGSTGGNTIYF. Here the CDR3 DNA reads TGTGCCAGCAGCGGCGGGTCGACAGGCGGAAACACCATATATTTT.

The chain recombines TRBV12-1 with TRBJ2-7; the table calls TRBD2, which could not be checked here. TRBV12-1 is assigned pseudogene status. This CDR3 region has 12 residues. CDR3 DNA: TGTGCCAGCAGCCCCCTCCTCTACGAGCAGTACTTC. The encoded protein is CASSPLLYEQYF.

The chain recombines TRBV3-1 (or the pseudogene TRBV3-2) with TRBJ2-3; TRBD2 matches at 7 bases. Germline lookup yields CDR1 LGHDT and CDR2 YNNKEL (reference sequence). The CDR3 extends over 16 amino acids. Trimming cost V 1 base and J 1 base; bases outside gene matches: 5. Here the CDR3 reads CASSQGGGGRTDTQYF. The CDR3 nucleotides are TGTGCCAGCAGCCAAGGTGGGGGGGGTCGCACAGATACGCAGTATTTT.

CDR3 nucleotide sequence: TGTGCCAGCAGCCCCACGGGCTCCTATAATTCACCCCTCCACTTT. Translation gives CASSPTGSYNSPLHF. V usage is TRBV9 and J usage is TRBJ1-6; D unresolved. CDR3 length: 15 amino acids. Germline lookup yields CDR1 SGDLS and CDR2 YYNGEE. Trimming removed 4 bases at V and 0 bases at J, with 8 bases between.

The chain links TRBV12-3 or TRBV12-4 to TRBJ1-1; D unresolved. Trimming took off 3 bases at V and 8 bases at J, with 13 bases between the two ends. This CDR3 is 13 amino acids long. The CDR3 coding sequence is TGTGCCAGCAGTTTGAGGGCCCCGACCGAAGCTTTCTTT. This translates into CASSLRAPTEAFF.

The rearrangement uses TRBV6-1 and TRBJ2-7, with TRBD2 matching 7 bases. The CDR3 is 16 residues long. The trim removed 3 bases at V and 0 bases at J, leaving 8 bases unmatched. CDR1 MNHNS and CDR2 SASEGT come from the germline V gene. The CDR3 sequence is CASSEATSALSYEQYV. DNA of the CDR3: TGTGCCAGCAGTGAGGCAACTAGCGCCCTCTCCTACGAGCAGTACGTC.

The chain uses TRBV21-1 and TRBJ2-7; the table's D gene call, TRBD1, was not cross checked with the DNA. TRBV21-1 is reported as a pseudogene. The CDR3 length is 12 residues. This chain's CDR3 is CASDRAPYEQYF. The CDR3 DNA reads TGTGCCAGCGACAGGGCCCCCTACGAGCAGTACTTC.

V and J are TRBV2 and TRBJ1-2; TRBD1 aligns across 8 bases. The CDR3 sequence is 14 residues long. The V segment lost 3 bases and the J segment 7 bases; nucleotides outside the gene matches: 7. Germline V gives CDR1 SNHLY, CDR2 FYNNEI. CDR3 in DNA: TGTGCCAGCAGTGATACGACAGGGGCCGGTGGCTACACCTTC. Amino acid sequence: CASSDTTGAGGYTF.